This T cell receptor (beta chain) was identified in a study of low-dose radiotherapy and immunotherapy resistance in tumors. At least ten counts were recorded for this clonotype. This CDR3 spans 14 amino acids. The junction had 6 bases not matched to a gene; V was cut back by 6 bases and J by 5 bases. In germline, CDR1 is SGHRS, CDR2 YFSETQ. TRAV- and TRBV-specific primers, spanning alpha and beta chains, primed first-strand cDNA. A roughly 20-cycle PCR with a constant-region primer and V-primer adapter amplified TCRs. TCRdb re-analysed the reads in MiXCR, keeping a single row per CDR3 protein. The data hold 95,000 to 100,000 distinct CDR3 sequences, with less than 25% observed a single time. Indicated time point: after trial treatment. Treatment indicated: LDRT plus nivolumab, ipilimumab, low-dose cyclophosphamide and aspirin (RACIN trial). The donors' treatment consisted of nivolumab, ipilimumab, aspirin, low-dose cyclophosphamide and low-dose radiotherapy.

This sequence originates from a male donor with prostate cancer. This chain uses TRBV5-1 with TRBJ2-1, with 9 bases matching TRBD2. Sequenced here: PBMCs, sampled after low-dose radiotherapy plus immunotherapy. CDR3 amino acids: CASTYSGGHNEQFF. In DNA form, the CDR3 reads TGCGCCAGCACCTATAGCGGGGGCCACAATGAGCAGTTCTTC.